Sequencing of this TCR beta chain was carried out in a study of metastatic and nonmetastatic thyroid tumors. This clone was recorded many times. Its antigen is undetermined. Study-level points and caveats: Patients with malignant thyroid tumors reportedly had significantly higher TCR beta diversity than those with benign nodules, in blood and tumor.

Every patient was untreated before thyroid surgery. Germline V gene sequence: CDR1 SGHTA, CDR2 FQGTGA. V was pared by 1 base and J by 1 base, with 22 bases between. The CDR3 is 19 residues long. TCRdb re-clonotyped the PCR reads through MiXCR. This table holds around 30,000 clones, around a quarter found once. The sequence derives from a female donor with papillary thyroid cancer or a benign thyroid nodule (not recorded which). Some clones in this sample may be carry-over from other donors' samples. The sample comprised blood. The chain combines TRBV7-3 with TRBJ1-1; TRBD1 is a possible D gene (5 bases). Here the CDR3 DNA reads TGTGCCAGCAGCTTAAGGGGACGTCCTTGGCAGGGTGAGAACACTGAAGCTTTCTTT. Its protein is CASSLRGRPWQGENTEAFF.